The present T cell receptor beta chain was sequenced within a study of beta chain features in type 1 diabetes (dated by TCRdb to 2017 to 2018). For the wider study: Mean age, gender distribution, total cell number and subset yield were not different between patients and healthy donors. A total of 85 million to 110 million sorted cells were examined across all samples, and RNA yield correlated strongly with the number of cells per subset. In the study, recently diagnosed type 1 diabetes patients and matched healthy donors were compared on the TCRB repertoires of their sorted circulating CD4+ T cell subsets. Regulatory and stem cell-like memory subsets were isolated from only 8 patients and roughly eight healthy donors, whereas naive and central memory subsets came from all 28 donors.

The High Capacity cDNA Reverse Transcription Kit was used to reverse transcribe all of the isolated RNA, meaning that expressed TCRB transcripts were what got sequenced. Naive, central memory and regulatory T cell samples underwent deep immunoSEQ sequencing, averaging around 4 million total reads per sample. Sorted cells were lysed in RLT buffer and RNA was extracted with DNase-treated RNeasy Micro or Mini kits, depending on cell number. Each cell subset was processed separately to prevent cross-contamination, with patient and healthy donor samples processed together. Using the immunoSEQ multiplex PCR, TCRB sequences were amplified from cDNA into 87-bp fragments spanning the CDR3 region. Sequencing of the amplicons was performed on the Illumina HiSeq platform. The study's own analysis went as follows. PCR bias was corrected computationally using synthetic template baselines, and reads within Hamming distance 2 were collapsed, with unmergeable singletons discarded. By aligning reads against IMGT, V, D and J genes, CDR3 length, and insertions or deletions at six rearrangement sites were assigned. Within each subset, clonotype counts were normalized to sorted cell number, and only after that were true diversity and Gini coefficients computed with the tcR R package. The overlap coefficient, calculated on TCRB nucleotide sequences, was used to quantify repertoire sharing. As a proxy for the pre-selection repertoire, out-of-frame TCRB sequences from naive cells were analyzed. TCRdb mirrors the immuneACCESS table, restricted to in-frame sequences. Some clones are absent from its copies; in checked studies, under half trace to an unresolved V gene, and the reason for the others is unknown. The DNA was the basis for D and trimming; V, J and clone size are from that table. The sample table holds 150,000 to 200,000 clones, of which roughly 60% were seen once. Roughly 0.092% of the sample rests with the top ten.

From each donor, a single peripheral blood sample of about 100 mL on average was drawn into heparinised tubes. Naive, central memory, regulatory and stem cell-like memory CD4+ T cells were sorted on a BD FACSAria II using a panel including CD45RO, CCR7, CD25, CD127, CD95 and CD27. Every sorted population had a purity above 98%. PBMCs were separated immediately by Lymphoprep density gradient centrifugation and were stained directly, without being cultured. So that batch effects would be minimized, each experiment stained and sorted samples in pairs, pairing one healthy donor with one patient. V sheds 2 bases and J sheds 2 bases, leaving 5 bases between their ends. From cysteine to phenylalanine, the CDR3 is 12 amino acids long. Only CDR3 DNA is held: 36 bases, read in frame from base 1. CDR1 and CDR2 are read off the germline V gene as SQVTM and ANQGSEA. This clone was detected only a few times. Its antigen is unknown. The sample holds no much larger clone one base away, and base qualities are not on file.

General study outcomes and caveats: Type 1 diabetes patients showed a moderate but significant shortening of TCRB CDR3 length in all four CD4+ subsets. Only small numbers of individuals were included in the HLA sub-analyses, which left unresolved whether HLA type had any influence on TCRB rearrangement. Because cDNA was sequenced instead of genomic DNA, activated cells with high expression could be over-represented, although the groups did not differ in activation or CD3 levels. Fewer insertions and more nucleotide deletions at VDJ recombination sites were observed in patients with type 1 diabetes, implying thymic rearrangement abnormalities. Shorter templates might have been favored by PCR, but patient and control samples were amplified and corrected together, so both groups would have been affected equally by any skew. The naive, central memory and regulatory TCRB repertoires appeared to resemble one another more closely among patients than among healthy donors.

The chain is encoded by TRBV29-1 joined to TRBJ2-3, with the D gene uncertain. The clonotype originates from a man aged 30 to 45 with type 1 diabetes. Material for sequencing was naive CD4+ T cells from blood. The sample's cell subset or site, from its label and the paper: true naive CD4+ T cells. For the CDR3, the sequence is CSVEQATDTQYF. The nucleotides are TGCAGCGTTGAACAGGCCACAGATACGCAGTATTTT.